This T cell receptor beta chain was sequenced for a study of T cell responses to AZD1222 COVID-19 vaccine. As for this clone: Its target is unknown.

Study-wide results and caveats: Repertoire sampling occurred only after the peak T cell response. Mostly white British, mostly female donors; authors suggested clonal diversity may be underestimated. Seropositive status at baseline applied to only a handful of AZD1222 recipients.

The protocol was immunoSEQ multiplex PCR, while the TCRdb copy is restricted to in-frame clones and leaves out a portion. Here the sample spans 45,000 to 55,000 clones, about 86% being singletons. This specimen consisted of peripheral blood, obtained on day 0 of AZD1222 vaccination. This TCR was recovered from an adult in good health.

CDR3 in amino acids: CASSWGTGSSGNTIYF. CDR3 nucleotides: TGTGCCAGCAGCTGGGGGACAGGGAGCTCTGGAAACACCATATATTTT. The rearrangement links TRBV5-6 to TRBJ1-3; TRBD1 aligns across 9 bases. The ends lost 3 bases at V and 0 bases at J; junction bases unmatched: 4. There are 16 residues in the CDR3. CDR1 and CDR2 from the germline V gene are SGHDT and YYEEEE.